This T cell receptor beta chain was sequenced during a study of blood T cell repertoires in COVID-19. V shed 2 bases and J shed 4 bases, with 11 bases lying between them. Per germline, CDR1 GTSNPN and CDR2 SVGIG (reference sequence). The CDR3 contains 14 residues. Profiling relied on immunoSEQ multiplex PCR, and the TCRdb table lists in-frame clones only, not all of them. The sample has around 160,000 clones; 88% are singletons. Sequenced: peripheral blood. The receptor was derived from a human donor in a cohort sampled during active COVID-19. This rearrangement joins TRBV30 to TRBJ2-2; D gene unclear. CDR3 in amino acids: CAWSPHPSTGELFF. The CDR3, as DNA: TGTGCCTGGAGTCCACACCCTTCCACCGGGGAGCTGTTTTTT.